Each of the 8 T cell receptor beta chains below was sequenced from the same sample in a study of T-cell reconstitution after alpha-beta-depleted transplantation in children. Using unique molecular identifiers, the investigators prepared the TCRbeta library. TCRdb independently ran MiXCR on the PCR reads; one entry per CDR3 protein. The sample records approximately 130,000 distinct CDR3 sequences, around a tenth being singletons. The input for sequencing was PBMCs, mostly from graft donor cells, taken 180 days after TCRalphabeta/CD19-depleted stem cell transplant. Source of these receptors: a girl under three years old who had a stem cell transplant for combined immunodeficiency, so the T cells may come from the graft donor.

This clonotype showed up just a few times. J is TRBJ2-7 and V is TRBV20-1; D is undetermined. The CDR3 is 12 residues long. V lost 2 bases to trimming and J lost 0 bases, with 5 bases between them. Germline V CDR1 and CDR2: DFQATT, SNEGSKA (reference sequence). The CDR3 here is CSARLASYEQYF. DNA for the CDR3: TGCAGTGCTAGATTGGCCTCCTACGAGCAGTACTTC.

This clonotype was detected a few times. The chain joins TRBV6-2 or TRBV6-3 to TRBJ1-2; 7 nucleotides match TRBD1. This CDR3 has 16 residues. Germline CDR1 MNHEY, CDR2 SVGEGT. The junction had 11 bases not matched to a gene; V was cut back by 4 bases and J by 3 bases. Here the CDR3 DNA reads TGTGCCAGCAGTTGGACGACAGGGACCCTTGACTATGGCTACACCTTC. Translated: CASSWTTGTLDYGYTF.

CDR3 loop: CASSSAGGQRHEQFF. In DNA, the CDR3 is TGTGCCAGCAGTTCAGCGGGGGGGCAACGCCATGAGCAGTTCTTC. The genes are TRBV6-2 or TRBV6-3 and TRBJ2-1; 10 bases match TRBD2. The germline V gene encodes CDR1 MNHEY and CDR2 SVGEGT. This CDR3 spans 15 amino acids. Losses at the gene ends were 4 bases for V and 8 bases for J; bases not matched to a gene: 8.

This clonotype occurred a few times. The rearrangement links TRBV29-1 to TRBJ2-2; 8 nucleotides agree with TRBD1. Germline CDR1 and CDR2: SQVTM and ANQGSEA. CDR3 length: 14 amino acids. With V trimmed by 7 bases and J by 5 bases, 9 bases remained unmatched. The CDR3, as DNA: TGCAGCGGCGCCGCAGGGGGCGGTACCGGGGAGCTGTTTTTT. Protein sequence: CSGAAGGGTGELFF.

V usage is TRBV29-1 and J usage is TRBJ2-3, with D unclear. The CDR3 is made up of 10 amino acids. Germline V gene data show CDR1 as SQVTM and CDR2 as ANQGSEA. V gave up 7 bases and J gave up 5 bases, with 7 bases separating them. The CDR3, as DNA: TGCAGCGGGGTAGGAGATACGCAGTATTTT. Translated, it gives CSGVGDTQYF.

The chain joins TRBV11-2 to TRBJ2-7; 7 positions agree with TRBD1. The ends lost 7 bases at V and 2 bases at J; junction bases unmatched: 8. Germline V lookup: CDR1 SGHAT, CDR2 FQNNGV. The CDR3 consists of 14 residues. CDR3 in DNA: TGTGCCAGCACCCTCGGGCAGGGGGCCTACGAGCAGTACTTC. It codes for CASTLGQGAYEQYF.

The chain carries TRBV6-2 or TRBV6-3 and TRBJ2-7; possible D gene TRBD2, 5 bases. The CDR3 contains 13 residues. Looked up from germline, CDR1 is MNHEY and CDR2 is SVGEGT. V was shortened by 4 bases and J by 3 bases, with 10 bases between the two germline ends. Here the CDR3 reads CASSFSGDYEQYF. CDR3 bases: TGTGCCAGCAGTTTCTCCGGGGACTACGAGCAGTACTTC.

This clonotype has at least ten counts. V usage is TRBV12-3 or TRBV12-4 and J usage is TRBJ2-3; TRBD2 matches at 11 bases. With V trimmed by 2 bases and J by 8 bases, 3 bases remained unmatched. The CDR3 totals 14 residues. CDR3 nucleotides: TGTGCCAGCAGTTTATCACTAGCGGGAGCTACGCAGTATTTT. This gives the protein CASSLSLAGATQYF.